The 16 T cell receptor beta chains below come from one sample, sequenced in a study of control samples from healthy donors and cancer patients. TCRdb keeps only in-frame clones here, not all; method: immunoSEQ multiplex PCR. The sample holds about 73,000 clones, more than 85% seen once. Sequencing input: blood. These receptors all stem from a woman aged 45-59 years in good health.

J is TRBJ2-7 and V is TRBV5-4; D possibly corresponds to TRBD2 (5 bases). The CDR3 totals 15 residues. V lost 0 bases and J lost 5, with 15 bases in between. From germline, CDR1 is SGHNT and CDR2 YYREEE (reference sequence). The CDR3 DNA is TGTGCCAGCAGCTTGGCGGGATCCCAGAACCACGAGCAGTACTTC. This codes for CASSLAGSQNHEQYF.

The chain links TRBV5-6 to TRBJ1-5; D perhaps matches TRBD1 (5 bases). From germline, CDR1 is SGHDT and CDR2 YYEEEE. The CDR3 sequence is 15 residues long. V was trimmed by 0 bases and J by 2 bases, leaving 9 bases between them. CDR3 DNA: TGTGCCAGCAGCTTGGATGGGGGGGGCAATCAGCCCCAGCATTTT. It encodes CASSLDGGGNQPQHF.

CDR3 coding DNA: TGTGCCAGCAGGGGACAGGGGCTTGAGACCCAGTACTTC. It is translated as CASRGQGLETQYF. The V call is TRBV12-3 or TRBV12-4, the J call TRBJ2-5, with 10 positions matching TRBD1. V was clipped by 6 bases and J by 5 bases; unmatched bases: 3. This CDR3 region has 13 residues.

This clone was counted once. The J gene is TRBJ1-2, the V gene TRBV6-1; D gene uncertain. CDR3 length equals 16 residues. With 2 bases removed from V and 7 bases from J, the gap between germline ends came to 20 bases. Germline CDR1 and CDR2: MNHNS and SASEGT. The DNA for the CDR3 is TGTGCCAGCAGTGAATACACGCCGGTCGTCCCGGGTGGCTACACCTTC. Residues: CASSEYTPVVPGGYTF.

V and J are TRBV2 and TRBJ2-2, with D unclear. Germline CDR1 SNHLY, CDR2 FYNNEI. The CDR3 covers 12 residues. The ends were cut back, 6 bases at V and 6 bases at J, with 8 bases in the middle. CDR3 sequence (DNA): TGTGCCAGCAGCCTCCAATCCGGGGAGCTGTTTTTT. Protein: CASSLQSGELFF.

This chain's CDR3 is CASSQEGAGKLFF. DNA for the CDR3: TGTGCCAGCAGCCAAGAGGGGGCGGGAAAACTGTTTTTT. This rearrangement joins TRBV4-2 to TRBJ1-4, with D perhaps matching TRBD1 (6 bases). Trimming removed 0 bases at V and 10 bases at J, with 9 bases between. Per germline, CDR1 LGHNA and CDR2 YNFKEQ. The CDR3 is 13 amino acids.

J is TRBJ1-5 and V is TRBV28, with D possibly TRBD1 on 5 matching bases. Germline lookup yields CDR1 MDHEN and CDR2 SYDVKM. CDR3 length: 16 residues. Trimming removed 5 bases at V and 4 bases at J, with 18 bases between. This CDR3 is CASSREQGLGNQPQHF. CDR3 DNA: TGTGCCAGCAGTAGAGAGCAGGGTTTGGGGAATCAGCCCCAGCATTTT.

This clone was detected once. The chain is built from TRBV4-1 and TRBJ1-1; 10 nucleotides align to TRBD1. Germline CDR1 reads MGHRA; CDR2 reads YSYEKL. CDR3 length equals 15 residues. Losses at the gene ends were 0 bases for V and 8 bases for J; bases not matched to a gene: 6. The DNA of the CDR3 is TGCGCCAGCAGCCAAGAGACAGGGGGCGTGAGGGAAGCTTTCTTT. It translates to CASSQETGGVREAFF.

The chain combines TRBV11-2 with TRBJ2-1; no reliable D call. The ends were cut back, 5 bases at V and 5 bases at J, with 10 bases in the middle. The CDR3 consists of 13 residues. In germline, CDR1 is SGHAT, CDR2 FQNNGV. CDR3 sequence (DNA): TGTGCCAGCAGCCCCGTCGTGCACAATGAGCAGTTCTTC. It translates to CASSPVVHNEQFF. Filled out from reference TRBV11-2 and TRBJ2-1, the complete variable domain reads EAGVAQSPRYKIIEKRQSVAFWCNPISGHATLYWYQQILGQGPKLLIQFQNNGVVDDSQLPKDRFSAERLKGVDSTLKIQPAKLEDSAVYLCASSPVVHNEQFFGPGTRLTVL.

The rearrangement links TRBV19 to TRBJ1-1; perhaps TRBD1 as D (5 bases). Germline lookup yields CDR1 LNHDA and CDR2 SQIVND (reference sequence). The CDR3 spans 15 residues. Trimming took 6 bases from V and 1 from J, leaving 15 bases between them. This CDR3 is CASSLGELGNTEAFF. CDR3 bases: TGTGCCAGTAGCCTAGGGGAGTTGGGGAACACTGAAGCTTTCTTT.

The chain links TRBV28 to TRBJ1-5; D is unclear. Germline lookup yields CDR1 MDHEN and CDR2 SYDVKM. The CDR3 spans 16 residues. V lost 2 bases to trimming and J lost 6 bases, with 17 bases between them. CDR3 sequence (DNA): TGTGCCAGCAGTTTACGCGGGATTCAGATCGGTCAGCCCCAGCATTTT. The encoded protein is CASSLRGIQIGQPQHF.

This chain connects TRBV28 to TRBJ2-7; a possible D gene is TRBD2 (7 bases). V was pared by 2 bases and J by 3 bases, with 14 bases between. The CDR3 totals 15 residues. Germline V lookup: CDR1 MDHEN, CDR2 SYDVKM. CDR3 bases: TGTGCCAGCAGTTTAACGGGGGGCGGAATCTACGAGCAGTACTTC. This codes for CASSLTGGGIYEQYF.

J is TRBJ2-3 and V is TRBV7-8; 7 positions match TRBD1. The trim removed 5 bases at V and 3 bases at J, leaving 11 bases unmatched. CDR3 length: 16 residues. In germline, CDR1 is SGHVS, CDR2 FQNEAQ. CDR3 nucleotide sequence: TGTGCCAGCAGCCAAACCGGGACAGCCAGAACAGATACGCAGTATTTT. Translation gives CASSQTGTARTDTQYF.

The V and J genes are TRBV5-5 and TRBJ2-7; D is perhaps TRBD1 (5 bases). Trimming shortened V by 3 bases and J by 3 bases, and 13 bases separated the two germline ends. This CDR3 spans 14 amino acids. Germline lookup yields CDR1 SGHKS and CDR2 YYEKEE (reference sequence). The CDR3 spells CASSWADRYYEQYF. In nucleotides, the CDR3 is TGTGCCAGCAGCTGGGCCGACAGATACTACGAGCAGTACTTC.

This chain connects TRBV5-1 to TRBJ2-3; TRBD2 matches 9 bases. With V trimmed by 4 bases and J by 5 bases, 11 bases remained unmatched. This CDR3 region has 16 residues. From germline, CDR1 is SGHRS and CDR2 YFSETQ. CDR3 loop: CASSLGQEAGGDTQYF. CDR3 nucleotides: TGCGCCAGCAGCCTAGGCCAGGAAGCGGGAGGAGATACGCAGTATTTT.

This clone was counted a single time. The genes are TRBV10-1 and TRBJ2-3; TRBD2 matches 7 bases. CDR3 length: 13 residues. Germline trimming cut 4 bases from V and 2 bases from J; bases unmatched to any gene: 0. Germline CDR1 WNHNN, CDR2 SYGVQD (reference sequence). The CDR3 DNA sequence: TGCGCCAGCAGTGGGGACTACACAGATACGCAGTATTTT. Residues: CASSGDYTDTQYF.